This TCR beta chain comes out of a study of tumor and adjacent non-tumor tissue in lung cancer. Study as a whole: Samples averaged roughly 4.2 million productive TCRbeta reads each.

Regarding this clonotype: Its antigen is as yet unknown. Because it lacks the conserved phenylalanine or tryptophan at the end, this CDR3 is likely a read error.

Three rounds of nested PCR, following a modified ARM-PCR protocol, produced the TCRbeta library. TCRdb used MiXCR to reprocess the multiplex PCR reads, holding one entry per CDR3 protein. The table shows around 86,000 distinct CDR3 sequences, with roughly 72% occurring only once. Per the germline V gene, CDR1 is SGHAT and CDR2 is FQNNGV. This CDR3 is 15 amino acids long. General study points: Tumor tissue had significantly higher TCR diversity than normal lung.

This sample's RNA came from whole unsorted tissue. Sequencing was performed on lung tumor tissue. The sequence was collected from a woman aged 40 to 50 with non-small cell lung cancer. The chain uses TRBV11-2 and TRBJ2-1, with D maybe TRBD1 (6 bases). The CDR3, as DNA: TGTGCCAGCACCTTAGGTGATACAGGGTACAATGTGCAGTTCTCC. It translates to CASTLGDTGYNVQFS.